This is a list of T cell receptor beta chains from one sample in a study of shared clonotypes between healthy human individuals. Profiling relied on immunoSEQ multiplex PCR, and the TCRdb table lists in-frame clones only, not all of them. Of 2.3 million or so clones listed, approximately 95% were seen once; the top ten hold about 0.41%. The sequencing sample was made of naive CD4+ T cells from PBMCs. The receptors here all came from a man between 18 and 29 years old in good health. Some clones in this sample may be carry-over from other donors' samples. Each CDR3 is given with its conserved first and last residue. Fields, in order: D gene, clone size, J gene, V gene, CDR3 length, CDR3 DNA, CDR3 protein. D genes are given only for firm matches. Clone size is stated in some rows and not others, as once, few, many or a class when expanded.

D gene: NA; clone size: NA; J gene: TRBJ1-5; V gene: TRBV20-1; CDR3 length: 10; CDR3 DNA: TGCAGTGCTAGTGGTCAGCCCCAGCATTTT; CDR3 protein: CSASGQPQHF
D gene: NA; clone size: NA; J gene: TRBJ2-2; V gene: TRBV7-3; CDR3 length: 12; CDR3 DNA: TGTGCCAGCAGCCACAACACCGGGGAGCTGTTTTTT; CDR3 protein: CASSHNTGELFF
D gene: NA; clone size: NA; J gene: TRBJ2-3; V gene: TRBV5-1; CDR3 length: 15; CDR3 DNA: TGCGCCAGCAGCACTTCAGGAGCTCCATCAGATACGCAGTATTTT; CDR3 protein: CASSTSGAPSDTQYF
D gene: TRBD2; clone size: NA; J gene: TRBJ2-1; V gene: TRBV7-9; CDR3 length: 15; CDR3 DNA: TGTGCCAGCAGCTCAGCTAGCGCGGGAGCCACTGAGCAGTTCTTC; CDR3 protein: CASSSASAGATEQFF
D gene: TRBD2; clone size: NA; J gene: TRBJ2-5; V gene: TRBV7-2; CDR3 length: 16; CDR3 DNA: TGTGCCAGCAGCTCCCGACTAGCGGGACCCCAAGAGACCCAGTACTTC; CDR3 protein: CASSSRLAGPQETQYF
D gene: NA; clone size: NA; J gene: TRBJ1-1; V gene: TRBV18; CDR3 length: 14; CDR3 DNA: TGTGCCAGCTCGGGAAGACAGACTAACACTGAAGCTTTCTTT; CDR3 protein: CASSGRQTNTEAFF
D gene: TRBD1; clone size: NA; J gene: TRBJ2-3; V gene: TRBV5-1; CDR3 length: 16; CDR3 DNA: TGCGCCAGCAGCCTGGTGGCGGGACAGGGGACAGATACGCAGTATTTT; CDR3 protein: CASSLVAGQGTDTQYF
D gene: TRBD2; clone size: NA; J gene: TRBJ2-5; V gene: TRBV5-4; CDR3 length: 15; CDR3 DNA: TGTGCCAGCAGCACTCCTCTGGAGGGAGGGGAGACCCAGTACTTC; CDR3 protein: CASSTPLEGGETQYF
D gene: NA; clone size: NA; J gene: TRBJ2-1; V gene: TRBV28; CDR3 length: 11; CDR3 DNA: TGTGCCAGCAACAAAAACAATGAGCAGTTCTTC; CDR3 protein: CASNKNNEQFF
D gene: TRBD1; clone size: NA; J gene: TRBJ1-1; V gene: TRBV7-9; CDR3 length: 16; CDR3 DNA: TGTGCCAGCAGCTTAGATCAGGGTCCAGGGGGTACTGAAGCTTTCTTT; CDR3 protein: CASSLDQGPGGTEAFF
D gene: TRBD1; clone size: NA; J gene: TRBJ2-5; V gene: TRBV5-1; CDR3 length: 15; CDR3 DNA: TGCGCCAGCAGGGGTGCTAGGGGGCGCCAAGAGACCCAGTACTTC; CDR3 protein: CASRGARGRQETQYF
D gene: NA; clone size: NA; J gene: TRBJ1-1; V gene: TRBV27; CDR3 length: 15; CDR3 DNA: TGTGCCAGCAGTCCCGGCGGGGGGGCGAACACTGAAGCTTTCTTT; CDR3 protein: CASSPGGGANTEAFF
D gene: NA; clone size: NA; J gene: TRBJ1-4; V gene: TRBV18; CDR3 length: 15; CDR3 DNA: TGTGCCAGCTCACGCCAGAGAGCAACTAATGAAAAACTGTTTTTT; CDR3 protein: CASSRQRATNEKLFF
D gene: NA; clone size: NA; J gene: TRBJ2-3; V gene: TRBV27; CDR3 length: 14; CDR3 DNA: TGTGCCAGCAGTTTTCGACAGAACACAGATACGCAGTATTTT; CDR3 protein: CASSFRQNTDTQYF
D gene: TRBD1; clone size: NA; J gene: TRBJ1-2; V gene: TRBV7-8; CDR3 length: 14; CDR3 DNA: TGTGCCAGCAGCTTTTCAGGGGGACTCTATGGCTACACCTTC; CDR3 protein: CASSFSGGLYGYTF
D gene: NA; clone size: NA; J gene: TRBJ2-7; V gene: TRBV5-1; CDR3 length: 15; CDR3 DNA: TGCGCCAGCAGCTCCGATCCTCAGGTTCTTGACGAGCAGTACTTC; CDR3 protein: CASSSDPQVLDEQYF
D gene: TRBD1; clone size: NA; J gene: TRBJ1-3; V gene: TRBV10-3; CDR3 length: 16; CDR3 DNA: TGTGCCATCAGTGAGACCGGACAGGGGGATGGAAACACCATATATTTT; CDR3 protein: CAISETGQGDGNTIYF
D gene: TRBD2; clone size: NA; J gene: TRBJ2-1; V gene: TRBV7-9; CDR3 length: 16; CDR3 DNA: TGTGCCAGCAGCTTAGACGGCGGGAGGGCCAGAAATGAGCAGTTCTTC; CDR3 protein: CASSLDGGRARNEQFF
D gene: TRBD2; clone size: few; J gene: TRBJ2-1; V gene: TRBV18; CDR3 length: 15; CDR3 DNA: TGTGCCAGCTCACCCCCAGCGGGGCAGGGCAATGAGCAGTTCTTC; CDR3 protein: CASSPPAGQGNEQFF
D gene: NA; clone size: NA; J gene: TRBJ2-7; V gene: TRBV10-3; CDR3 length: 14; CDR3 DNA: TGTGCCATCAGGGGGGGGCTAGAGACTTACGAGCAGTACTTC; CDR3 protein: CAIRGGLETYEQYF
D gene: NA; clone size: NA; J gene: TRBJ1-3; V gene: TRBV18; CDR3 length: 15; CDR3 DNA: TGTGCCAGCTCACCAAAATCTCGGGACGGATGGACCATATATTTT; CDR3 protein: CASSPKSRDGWTIYF
D gene: NA; clone size: NA; J gene: TRBJ2-7; V gene: TRBV28; CDR3 length: 13; CDR3 DNA: TGTGCCAGCAGTTTGGGGGGAGACTACGAGCAGTACTTC; CDR3 protein: CASSLGGDYEQYF
D gene: NA; clone size: NA; J gene: TRBJ2-1; V gene: TRBV18; CDR3 length: 16; CDR3 DNA: TGTGCCAGCTCACCACGCGATTCACGGTCGGGTAATGAGCAGTTCTTC; CDR3 protein: CASSPRDSRSGNEQFF
D gene: NA; clone size: NA; J gene: TRBJ2-2; V gene: TRBV7-9; CDR3 length: 18; CDR3 DNA: TGTGCCAGCAGCGCGCTTAGTAGGGGACATAAAAACACCGGGGAGCTGTTTTTT; CDR3 protein: CASSALSRGHKNTGELFF
D gene: NA; clone size: NA; J gene: TRBJ1-6; V gene: TRBV11-2; CDR3 length: 15; CDR3 DNA: TGTGCCAGCAGCTTAGTATCACAGGCTGGGTCACCCCTCCACTTT; CDR3 protein: CASSLVSQAGSPLHF
D gene: NA; clone size: NA; J gene: TRBJ1-3; V gene: TRBV5-1; CDR3 length: 14; CDR3 DNA: TGCGCCAGCAGCGAAGGCAGCTCTGGAAACACCATATATTTT; CDR3 protein: CASSEGSSGNTIYF
D gene: NA; clone size: NA; J gene: TRBJ2-7; V gene: TRBV4-2; CDR3 length: 13; CDR3 DNA: TGTGCCAGCAGCCAAGATCTGAAGCGGGCCCGTCTCTTC; CDR3 protein: CASSQDLKRARLF
D gene: TRBD1; clone size: NA; J gene: TRBJ2-2; V gene: TRBV27; CDR3 length: 15; CDR3 DNA: TGTGCCAGCACCGCGGACAGGCTTAACACCGGGGAGCTGTTTTTT; CDR3 protein: CASTADRLNTGELFF
D gene: NA; clone size: NA; J gene: TRBJ1-5; V gene: TRBV18; CDR3 length: 14; CDR3 DNA: TGTGCCAGCTCACCTGCTGGGTTCAATCAGCCCCAGCATTTT; CDR3 protein: CASSPAGFNQPQHF
D gene: NA; clone size: once; J gene: TRBJ1-1; V gene: TRBV5-1; CDR3 length: 14; CDR3 DNA: TGCGCCAGCAGCTTGGCCACAGGGAGGACTGAAGCTTTCTTT; CDR3 protein: CASSLATGRTEAFF
D gene: NA; clone size: NA; J gene: TRBJ1-5; V gene: TRBV28; CDR3 length: 11; CDR3 DNA: TGTGCCAGCAGCCAATATCAGCCCCAGCATTTT; CDR3 protein: CASSQYQPQHF
D gene: NA; clone size: NA; J gene: TRBJ2-4; V gene: TRBV19; CDR3 length: 17; CDR3 DNA: TGTGCCAGTAGTATCCCCACGGATCGGTTAGCCAAAAACATTCAGTACTTC; CDR3 protein: CASSIPTDRLAKNIQYF
D gene: NA; clone size: NA; J gene: TRBJ1-1; V gene: TRBV2; CDR3 length: 13; CDR3 DNA: TGTGCCAGCAGGCCCGACGGTTACACTGAAGCTTTCTTT; CDR3 protein: CASRPDGYTEAFF
D gene: TRBD1; clone size: NA; J gene: TRBJ1-2; V gene: TRBV6-1; CDR3 length: 13; CDR3 DNA: TGTGCCAGCAGGACGGGACAGGCCGTAAGCTACACCTTC; CDR3 protein: CASRTGQAVSYTF
D gene: NA; clone size: NA; J gene: TRBJ2-2; V gene: TRBV10-2; CDR3 length: 14; CDR3 DNA: TGCGCCAGCGATGGGCGGGATTCGGCCGGGGAGCTGTTTTTT; CDR3 protein: CASDGRDSAGELFF
D gene: NA; clone size: NA; J gene: TRBJ2-5; V gene: TRBV7-3; CDR3 length: 13; CDR3 DNA: TGTGCCAGCAGCCGCGGCCTCCAAGAGACCCAGTACTTC; CDR3 protein: CASSRGLQETQYF
D gene: NA; clone size: NA; J gene: TRBJ1-1; V gene: TRBV28; CDR3 length: 11; CDR3 DNA: TGTGCCAGCGCGGCCAACACTGAAGCTTTCTTT; CDR3 protein: CASAANTEAFF
D gene: NA; clone size: NA; J gene: TRBJ2-5; V gene: TRBV5-1; CDR3 length: 14; CDR3 DNA: TGCGCCAGCAGCTTCCTTGGGACCCAAGAGACCCAGTACTTC; CDR3 protein: CASSFLGTQETQYF
D gene: NA; clone size: NA; J gene: TRBJ2-7; V gene: TRBV19; CDR3 length: 13; CDR3 DNA: TGTGCCAGTAGTATGCGGTCTAACTACGAGCAGTACTTC; CDR3 protein: CASSMRSNYEQYF
D gene: NA; clone size: NA; J gene: TRBJ1-5; V gene: TRBV19; CDR3 length: 16; CDR3 DNA: TGTGCCAGTAGTATAATCGACAACTTATTCAATCAGCCCCAGCATTTT; CDR3 protein: CASSIIDNLFNQPQHF
D gene: NA; clone size: NA; J gene: TRBJ2-3; V gene: TRBV15; CDR3 length: 13; CDR3 DNA: TGTGCCACCAGCAGAGGGAAGGCAGATACGCAGTATTTT; CDR3 protein: CATSRGKADTQYF
D gene: NA; clone size: NA; J gene: TRBJ2-5; V gene: TRBV7-2; CDR3 length: 14; CDR3 DNA: TGTGCCAGCAGCCAATGGGGCCCTCAAGAGACCCAGTACTTC; CDR3 protein: CASSQWGPQETQYF
D gene: TRBD2; clone size: NA; J gene: TRBJ2-3; V gene: TRBV5-1; CDR3 length: 14; CDR3 DNA: TGCGCCAGCAACTCCTTGGTTGGTAGCGGGACGCAGTATTTT; CDR3 protein: CASNSLVGSGTQYF
D gene: TRBD2; clone size: NA; J gene: TRBJ2-7; V gene: TRBV7-6; CDR3 length: 18; CDR3 DNA: TGTGCCAGCAGCTTAGCCCTACAACCGGGACTAGCGGGAGACGAGCAGTACTTC; CDR3 protein: CASSLALQPGLAGDEQYF
D gene: NA; clone size: NA; J gene: TRBJ2-6; V gene: TRBV4-3; CDR3 length: 17; CDR3 DNA: TGCGCCAGCAGCCAAGATAGTGGGCAGCGAAGGGCCAACGTCCTGACTTTC; CDR3 protein: CASSQDSGQRRANVLTF
D gene: NA; clone size: NA; J gene: TRBJ2-1; V gene: TRBV29-1; CDR3 length: 14; CDR3 DNA: TGCAGCGTTGCATCAGGGGTTGGCTACAATGAGCAGTTCTTC; CDR3 protein: CSVASGVGYNEQFF
D gene: NA; clone size: NA; J gene: TRBJ1-2; V gene: TRBV10-1; CDR3 length: 16; CDR3 DNA: TGCGCCAGGATCCTCCCCCCGACCGGCAGGGACTATGGCTACACCTTC; CDR3 protein: CARILPPTGRDYGYTF
D gene: NA; clone size: once; J gene: TRBJ2-1; V gene: TRBV5-1; CDR3 length: 16; CDR3 DNA: TGCGCCAGCTATGAAGAAGGGTTCCACTCCTACAATGAGCAGTTCTTC; CDR3 protein: CASYEEGFHSYNEQFF
D gene: NA; clone size: NA; J gene: TRBJ2-5; V gene: TRBV7-6; CDR3 length: 14; CDR3 DNA: TGTGCCAGCAGCTTAGGGTTTAGGAAAGAGACCCAGTACTTC; CDR3 protein: CASSLGFRKETQYF
D gene: NA; clone size: NA; J gene: TRBJ1-2; V gene: TRBV28; CDR3 length: 15; CDR3 DNA: TGTGCCAGCAGCACCCACGGGGGCGTGGGCTATGGCTACACCTTC; CDR3 protein: CASSTHGGVGYGYTF
D gene: NA; clone size: NA; J gene: TRBJ2-7; V gene: TRBV6-6; CDR3 length: 16; CDR3 DNA: TGTGCCAGCAGTTACTCGTCTCCGGGGGTTGCCTACGAGCAGTACTTC; CDR3 protein: CASSYSSPGVAYEQYF
D gene: NA; clone size: NA; J gene: TRBJ1-4; V gene: TRBV18; CDR3 length: 14; CDR3 DNA: TGTGCCAGCTCACCGGCCGCGAATAATGAAAAACTGTTTTTT; CDR3 protein: CASSPAANNEKLFF